This T cell receptor beta chain stems from a study of immune cell composition in non-small cell lung cancer. Study conclusions and caveats: Top 10 clone scores and clonality were higher in squamous than adenocarcinoma. Squamous carcinomas (approximately 75%) more often had tumour-associated clones >0.5% than adenocarcinomas (around 35%). Shared sequences between tumour-reactive and dominant in vivo clones were not proven.

To note about this clone: Its matching antigen is unknown.

The protocol was immunoSEQ multiplex PCR, while the TCRdb copy is restricted to in-frame clones and leaves out a portion. The table shows thousands of clones, with over 60% occurring only once. The germline V gene encodes CDR1 LNHNV and CDR2 YYDKDF (reference sequence). This CDR3 contains 15 residues. The ends were cut back, 5 bases at V and 0 bases at J, with 11 bases in the middle. The V gene is TRBV15, the J gene TRBJ2-1; tentative D call: TRBD1 (6 bases). This TCR was sampled from a human donor with non-small cell lung cancer. The specimen sequenced was lung tumor tissue. The chain's CDR3 is CATSRQASSYNEQFF. CDR3 in DNA: TGTGCCACCAGCCGACAGGCAAGCTCCTACAATGAGCAGTTCTTC.